The 21 T cell receptor beta chains below come from one sample, sequenced in a study of siplizumab effects on memory and regulatory T cells. The repertoire was sequenced with immunoSEQ multiplex PCR; TCRdb's copy has only in-frame clones and lacks some. Altogether some 100,000 clones are present, 94% being singletons, with the ten largest covering roughly 0.6%. Sequencing used Tregs sorted from blood. The receptors were gathered from a human donor in good health.

This rearrangement joins TRBV28 to TRBJ2-7; D might be TRBD2 (5 bases). Per the germline V gene, CDR1 is MDHEN and CDR2 is SYDVKM. The CDR3 is 12 residues long. V lost 8 bases and J 7 bases, leaving 15 bases between the germline ends. The DNA for the CDR3 is TGTGCCAGCCACACTCGCGGGCTAGAGCAGTACTTC. This sequence encodes CASHTRGLEQYF.

This clone was detected once. The chain combines TRBV2 with TRBJ2-7; D possibly corresponds to TRBD1 (5 bases). Trimming shortened V by 4 bases and J by 6 bases, and 10 bases separated the two germline ends. The CDR3 extends over 12 amino acids. The germline V gene has CDR1 SNHLY and CDR2 FYNNEI. The CDR3 here is CASSVARAEQYF. The CDR3 nucleotides are TGTGCCAGCAGTGTCGCCAGGGCCGAGCAGTACTTC.

The V call is TRBV18, the J call TRBJ2-1, with D perhaps TRBD2 (6 bases). Trimming cost V 2 bases and J 0 bases, with 14 bases left between them. CDR1 is KGHSH and CDR2 is LQKENI in the germline V gene. The CDR3 covers 17 residues. The CDR3 protein is CASSPNLARSSYNEQFF. The CDR3 coding sequence is TGTGCCAGCTCACCAAACCTAGCGCGGAGCTCCTACAATGAGCAGTTCTTC.

The chain is built from TRBV6-6 and TRBJ2-7; D may be TRBD1 (6 bases). The CDR3 has 13 amino acids. Trimming shortened V by 8 bases and J by 1 base, and 12 bases separated the two germline ends. CDR1 is MNHNY, CDR2 SVGAGI, per germline (reference sequence). The CDR3 nucleotides are TGTGCCAGCCAGGGGTACCAATCCTACGAGCAGTACTTC. It specifies CASQGYQSYEQYF.

For this clone: This sample includes further DNA sequences coding for the same CDR3. This chain connects TRBV7-3 to TRBJ2-1; perhaps TRBD1 as D (5 bases). Germline CDR1 is SGHTA and CDR2 is FQGTGA. The CDR3 totals 13 residues. Trimming stripped 3 bases from V and 4 bases from J, with 7 bases between. Here the CDR3 DNA reads TGTGCCAGCAGCTTTGACAGTTACAATGAGCAGTTCTTC. Encoded protein: CASSFDSYNEQFF.

The genes are TRBV5-4 and TRBJ1-1; 8 bases map to TRBD1. This CDR3 is built from 14 residues. V was clipped by 4 bases and J by 1 base; unmatched bases: 3. Per germline, CDR1 SGHNT and CDR2 YYREEE (reference sequence). The CDR3 region has the DNA TGTGCCAGCAGCCAGACAGGGGCGAACACTGAAGCTTTCTTT. It yields the protein CASSQTGANTEAFF.

The chain employs TRBV18 and TRBJ1-2; 8 bases align to TRBD1. Per the germline V gene, CDR1 is KGHSH and CDR2 is LQKENI. V shed 3 bases and J 8 bases; nucleotides not matched to a gene: 8. The CDR3 totals 14 residues. The CDR3 is CASSPGTGGDGYTF. CDR3 nucleotide sequence: TGTGCCAGCTCACCCGGGACAGGCGGGGACGGCTACACCTTC.

The table lists this clone with a count of one. The chain uses TRBV18 and TRBJ2-5; D gene uncertain. V dropped 0 bases and J dropped 2 bases, with 7 bases sitting between them. Looked up from germline, CDR1 is KGHSH and CDR2 is LQKENI. The CDR3 is 14 amino acids. The CDR3: CASSPPNSQETQYF. The CDR3 coding sequence is TGTGCCAGCTCACCACCGAACAGTCAAGAGACCCAGTACTTC.

As regards this clone: Relative to the germline gene, one junction end is altered; a read error may explain this. The V call is TRBV7-6, the J call TRBJ2-1; 11 bases are shared with TRBD2. Germline V lookup: CDR1 SGHVS, CDR2 FNYEAQ. This CDR3 contains 12 residues. The DNA for the CDR3 is TGTGCCAGCAGCTCTACTAGCGGGAGTCGGGTCTTC. Its translation: CASSSTSGSRVF.

This clone was picked up a small number of times. V is TRBV7-9 and J is TRBJ1-2; D not certain. Deletions cut 2 bases from V and 4 bases from J, with 14 bases between. Germline CDR1 and CDR2: SEHNR and FQNEAQ (reference sequence). This CDR3 has 15 amino acids. The CDR3 DNA is TGTGCCAGCAGCTTATTACACCGGGAAATCTATGGCTACACCTTC. Translated, it gives CASSLLHREIYGYTF.

This clone came up a few times. The V call is TRBV6-1, the J call TRBJ1-5; D possibly corresponds to TRBD1 (5 bases). Germline V gene data show CDR1 as MNHNS and CDR2 as SASEGT. This CDR3 contains 15 residues. With 7 bases removed from V and 5 bases from J, the gap between germline ends came to 18 bases. The CDR3 DNA is TGTGCCAGCATCAGAAGGCGGGGAGGGGATCAGCCCCAGCATTTT. Its protein product is CASIRRRGGDQPQHF.

The J gene is TRBJ2-7, the V gene TRBV28; D may be TRBD2 (5 bases). The germline V gene encodes CDR1 MDHEN and CDR2 SYDVKM. With 5 bases removed from V and 4 bases from J, the gap between germline ends came to 18 bases. The CDR3 runs 15 residues. Here the CDR3 reads CASSIPGVFLYEQYF. For the CDR3, the DNA is TGTGCCAGCAGTATCCCCGGGGTTTTTTTGTACGAGCAGTACTTC.

This clone came up once. The rearrangement uses TRBV5-5 and TRBJ1-5; D ambiguous. Germline CDR1 is SGHKS and CDR2 is YYEKEE (reference sequence). The CDR3 is made up of 12 amino acids. The V and J ends lost 4 bases and 9 bases respectively, with 11 bases between them. The chain's CDR3 is CASSLPMGPQHF. CDR3 in DNA: TGTGCCAGCAGCCTGCCCATGGGGCCCCAGCATTTT.

The V call is TRBV6-5, the J call TRBJ2-3; D not resolved. The V end was cut by 0 bases, the J end by 2 bases, with 9 bases between. Germline CDR1 and CDR2: MNHEY and SVGAGI. CDR3 length: 15 amino acids. CDR3 sequence: CASSYSQVTTDTQYF. The CDR3, as DNA: TGTGCCAGCAGTTACTCGCAGGTTACCACAGATACGCAGTATTTT.

The chain combines TRBV19 with TRBJ1-2, with D maybe TRBD1 (5 bases). The CDR3 is 12 residues long. Germline loops: CDR1 LNHDA, CDR2 SQIVND (reference sequence). The V gene lost 7 bases and the J gene lost 4 bases, with 10 bases spanning the gap. The DNA of the CDR3 is TGTGCCAGTAAGGGGATTACCTATGGCTACACCTTC. Translated: CASKGITYGYTF.

The V and J genes are TRBV29-1 and TRBJ2-5, with D possibly TRBD1 on 7 matching bases. V was trimmed by 5 bases and J by 5 bases, leaving 15 bases between them. The germline V gene encodes CDR1 SQVTM and CDR2 ANQGSEA. The CDR3 loop spans 13 amino acids. CDR3 protein: CSVCPAGGETQYF. The CDR3 nucleotides are TGCAGCGTTTGTCCGGCAGGGGGGGAGACCCAGTACTTC.

The chain employs TRBV5-1 and TRBJ2-3; possibly TRBD2 for D (5 bases). The CDR3 sequence is 15 residues long. Trimming cost V 0 bases and J 2 bases, with 10 bases left between them. The V gene's germline CDR1 is SGHRS and CDR2 YFSETQ. As DNA, the CDR3 is TGCGCCAGCAGCTTGGCGGTGGGAGACACAGATACGCAGTATTTT. This sequence encodes CASSLAVGDTDTQYF.

The J gene is TRBJ2-2, the V gene TRBV4-1; 13 bases map to TRBD2. Germline V gene lookup returns CDR1 MGHRA and CDR2 YSYEKL. Trimming removed 2 bases from V and 9 bases from J; junction bases left unmatched: 3. The CDR3 is 15 amino acids. This CDR3 reads CASSQTSGRARELFF. CDR3 coding DNA: TGCGCCAGCAGCCAAACTAGCGGGAGGGCCCGGGAGCTGTTTTTT.

The V and J genes are TRBV27 and TRBJ2-3; D is unresolved. The CDR3 consists of 13 residues. Per germline, CDR1 MNHEY and CDR2 SMNVEV (reference sequence). V was shortened by 8 bases and J by 5 bases, with 14 bases between the two germline ends. CDR3 protein: CASGKLEEDTQYF. CDR3 in DNA: TGTGCCAGCGGAAAACTTGAGGAAGATACGCAGTATTTT.

The V gene is TRBV27, the J gene TRBJ1-5; D is unclear. The CDR3 has 16 residues. From germline, CDR1 is MNHEY and CDR2 SMNVEV (reference sequence). The V and J ends lost 0 bases and 3 bases respectively, with 12 bases between them. The CDR3 region has the DNA TGTGCCAGCAGTTTATCTTCCCCCAGGTCCAATCAGCCCCAGCATTTT. Translated: CASSLSSPRSNQPQHF.

This clone showed up just once. This chain connects TRBV28 to TRBJ1-4; TRBD1 is a possible D gene (6 bases). The CDR3 contains 13 residues. V was trimmed by 3 bases and J by 7 bases, leaving 9 bases between them. Germline-derived CDR1 and CDR2 are MDHEN and SYDVKM. The CDR3 sequence is CASSLQGSEKLFF. The CDR3 DNA is TGTGCCAGCAGTTTGCAGGGGAGTGAAAAACTGTTTTTT.